The clone carrying this T cell receptor (beta chain) appeared a single time. Its antigen is still unknown. CD4+ T cells that had been cultured provided DNA sequenced with the Oncomine TCR Beta short-read assay. Genomic DNA was isolated from CD4+ T cells that had been cultured. Via MiXCR, TCRdb re-called the PCR reads, giving one row per CDR3 protein. The data show roughly 12,000 distinct CDR3 sequences, approximately 47% seen once. The ends were cut back, 5 bases at V and 5 bases at J, with 15 bases in the middle. This CDR3 has 14 residues. The V gene's germline CDR1 is SGHTA and CDR2 FQGTGA. This entry comes from a study of vaccination and CD4 T cells after COVID-19. Documented treatment: approximately 9-day PBMC culture with coronavirus spike peptide pools or control peptides (ViraFEST assay). The study's findings and limits: Recorded median SARS-CoV-2-reactive clonotype numbers increased from roughly 19 to 38 without reaching significance.

The gene calls are TRBV7-3 and TRBJ1-1, with TRBD1 as a possible D gene (5 bases). Material: cultured CD4+ T cells from blood. The source is a human donor with COVID-19. The CDR3 nucleotides read TGTGCCAGCAGCAGCGCCAGGGTCGGGACTGAAGCTTTCTTT. The encoded protein is CASSSARVGTEAFF.